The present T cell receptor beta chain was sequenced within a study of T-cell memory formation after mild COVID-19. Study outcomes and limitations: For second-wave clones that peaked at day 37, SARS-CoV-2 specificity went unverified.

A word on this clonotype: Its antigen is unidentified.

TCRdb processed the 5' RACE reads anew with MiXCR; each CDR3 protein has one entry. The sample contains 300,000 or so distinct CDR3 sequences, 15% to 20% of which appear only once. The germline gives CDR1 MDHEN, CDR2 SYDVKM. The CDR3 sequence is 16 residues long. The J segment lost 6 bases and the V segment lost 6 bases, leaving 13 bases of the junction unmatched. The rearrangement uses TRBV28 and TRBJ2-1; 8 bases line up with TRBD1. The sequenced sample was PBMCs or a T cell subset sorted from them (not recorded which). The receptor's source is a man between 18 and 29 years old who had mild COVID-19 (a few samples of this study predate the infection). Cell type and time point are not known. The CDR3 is CASRTSTGGLSNEQFF. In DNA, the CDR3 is TGTGCCAGCAGAACCTCCACAGGGGGTCTAAGCAATGAGCAGTTCTTC.